The 13 T cell receptor beta chains below were found in one sample sequenced in a study of CD8 T cells in Susac syndrome. When the RNA was reverse transcribed, random hexamers were used with an input of roughly 0.45 to 1 ug. MiXCR was run by TCRdb on the immunoSEQ multiplex PCR reads, yielding one entry per CDR3 protein. This table has just over 150,000 distinct CDR3 sequences, about 94% appearing once. The sequencing input was CD8+ T cells from PBMCs. The receptors stem from a human donor with multiple sclerosis.

This chain uses TRBV7-9 with TRBJ2-7; 8 nucleotides match TRBD1. V lost 5 bases to trimming and J lost 6 bases; unmatched junction nucleotides: 9. Per germline, CDR1 SEHNR and CDR2 FQNEAQ (reference sequence). The CDR3 extends over 14 amino acids. Written as DNA, the CDR3 is TGTGCCAGCAGCCTAGACAGGGGTTCTGGCGAGCAGTACTTC. Protein sequence: CASSLDRGSGEQYF.

The chain joins TRBV12-3 or TRBV12-4 to TRBJ2-5; D call uncertain. CDR3 length: 14 amino acids. V shed 0 bases and J shed 5 bases, with 10 bases lying between them. The CDR3 DNA reads TGTGCCAGCAGTTTAGCCCAGAGAACGGAGACCCAGTACTTC. Translating gives CASSLAQRTETQYF.

V and J are TRBV14 and TRBJ2-7; 10 bases agree with TRBD2. Germline-derived CDR1 and CDR2 are SGHDN and FVKESK. The V and J ends lost 2 bases and 0 bases, in that order; junction bases with no gene match: 7. The CDR3 totals 17 residues. CDR3 DNA: TGTGCCAGCAGCCAAAGCCATAGCGGGAGGAGCTCCTACGAGCAGTACTTC. This translates into CASSQSHSGRSSYEQYF.

The chain employs TRBV20-1 and TRBJ2-7, with a weak D call TRBD2 (5 bases). CDR1 and CDR2 from the germline V gene are DFQATT and SNEGSKA (reference sequence). V lost 5 bases and J 3 bases, leaving 20 bases between the germline ends. CDR3 length equals 15 residues. CDR3 bases: TGCAGTGCTGCGCGCCCTAGCCGGGGAAGCTACGAGCAGTACTTC. Its protein product is CSAARPSRGSYEQYF.

This chain joins TRBV24-1 and TRBJ2-5; a possible D gene is TRBD1 (6 bases). Per the germline V gene, CDR1 is KGHDR and CDR2 is SFDVKD. This CDR3 region has 14 residues. Deletions cut 4 bases from V and 4 bases from J, with 12 bases between. The CDR3: CATSDWTEGETQYF. The CDR3 DNA is TGTGCCACCAGTGACTGGACAGAGGGAGAGACCCAGTACTTC.

The rearrangement links TRBV12-5 to TRBJ1-5; the match to TRBD1 covers 9 bases. The CDR3 covers 15 residues. The ends lost 6 bases at V and 6 bases at J; junction bases unmatched: 9. Germline CDR1 is LGHNT and CDR2 is FRNRAP. CDR3 DNA sequence: TGTGCTAGTGGCCGTAACAGGGGGCGAGGTCAGCCCCAGCATTTT. Protein: CASGRNRGRGQPQHF.

In its sample, this clonotype was seen once. The rearrangement joins TRBV10-2 to TRBJ2-7; 8 bases agree with TRBD2. V shed 6 bases, J shed 2 bases, and the junction held 9 bases outside the gene matches. The CDR3 length is 15 residues. Germline lookup yields CDR1 WSHSY and CDR2 SAAADI. CDR3 nucleotide sequence: TGCGCCAGCAGCCTTGAGCGGGGGCTCCCCTACGAGCAGTACTTC. This encodes CASSLERGLPYEQYF.

The chain links TRBV14 to TRBJ1-2; 7 bases match TRBD1. V shed 3 bases and J 4 bases; nucleotides not matched to a gene: 2. The CDR3 extends over 13 amino acids. Per germline, CDR1 SGHDN and CDR2 FVKESK. CDR3 sequence (DNA): TGTGCCAGCAGCCAGACAGGGTCCTATGGCTACACCTTC. Protein product: CASSQTGSYGYTF.

The V and J genes are TRBV6-5 and TRBJ2-7, with 8 bases lining up with TRBD1. CDR1 is MNHEY, CDR2 SVGAGI, per germline. The J segment lost 3 bases and the V segment lost 5 bases, leaving 6 bases of the junction unmatched. The CDR3 loop spans 14 amino acids. The DNA of the CDR3 is TGTGCCAGCAGTGTGGACAGGGCAGGCTACGAGCAGTACTTC. It yields the protein CASSVDRAGYEQYF.

V gene TRBV12-3 or TRBV12-4 combines with J gene TRBJ2-7, with 7 bases identical to TRBD2. The V segment lost 7 bases and the J segment 3 bases; nucleotides outside the gene matches: 9. The CDR3 covers 14 residues. The CDR3 DNA reads TGTGCCAGCAACGAGCGGGGAGCTCACTACGAGCAGTACTTC. Residues: CASNERGAHYEQYF.

V is TRBV20-1 and J is TRBJ2-4; the match to TRBD2 covers 8 bases. Losses at the gene ends were 3 bases for V and 0 bases for J; bases not matched to a gene: 16. Germline loops: CDR1 DFQATT, CDR2 SNEGSKA (reference sequence). The CDR3 runs to 19 residues. The CDR3 reads CSARSTGGADVLAKNIQYF. The CDR3, as DNA: TGCAGTGCTAGGAGTACCGGGGGGGCCGACGTACTAGCCAAAAACATTCAGTACTTC.

This clonotype was detected once. The V call is TRBV13, the J call TRBJ1-1, with D possibly TRBD1 on 6 matching bases. CDR3 length: 14 amino acids. Trimming removed 4 bases from V and 1 base from J, with 10 bases in between. In germline, CDR1 is PRHDT, CDR2 FYEKMQ (reference sequence). For the CDR3, the DNA is TGTGCCAGCAGCTATAGACAGGAGAACACTGAAGCTTTCTTT. This translates into CASSYRQENTEAFF. Based on the CDR3 plus reference TRBV13 and TRBJ1-1, the full variable domain is AAGVIQSPRHLIKEKRETATLKCYPIPRHDTVYWYQQGPGQDPQFLISFYEKMQSDKGSIPDRFSAQQFSDYHSELNMSSLELGDSALYFCASSYRQENTEAFFGQGTRLTVV.

V and J are TRBV30 and TRBJ1-1; D ambiguous. V lost 8 bases and J lost 5, with 15 bases in between. The CDR3 loop spans 12 amino acids. The germline gives CDR1 GTSNPN, CDR2 SVGIG (reference sequence). The CDR3 region has the DNA TGTGCCGGAACTATAGGGAGAACTGAAGCTTTCTTT. The encoded protein is CAGTIGRTEAFF.